This T cell receptor (beta chain) was captured by sequencing in a study of OX40 agonist ivuxolimab in advanced cancers. The study's findings and limits: Nonresponders, in some cases, also had low normalized T-cell clonal expansion.

The CDR3 sequence is 18 residues long. Per the germline V gene, CDR1 is SNHLY and CDR2 is FYNNEI. V was pared by 7 bases and J by 2 bases, with 21 bases between. With respect to this clone: The antigen remains undetermined.

Only in-frame clones appear in the TCRdb table, and some are missing; sequencing was by immunoSEQ multiplex PCR. The sample includes 90,000 to 130,000 clones, more than 70% of them seen just once. Sequencing used CD4+ or CD8+ T cells sorted from blood, obtained in a trial of the OX40 agonist ivuxolimab. V and J are TRBV2 and TRBJ2-6; tentatively, D is TRBD1 (7 bases). The receptor was isolated from an adult with an advanced solid tumor such as melanoma, head and neck, liver or kidney cancer. CDR3 sequence reads: CASTLGGRGPPGANVLTF. The DNA for the CDR3 is TGTGCCAGCACTCTGGGGGGAAGGGGGCCCCCTGGGGCCAACGTCCTGACTTTC.